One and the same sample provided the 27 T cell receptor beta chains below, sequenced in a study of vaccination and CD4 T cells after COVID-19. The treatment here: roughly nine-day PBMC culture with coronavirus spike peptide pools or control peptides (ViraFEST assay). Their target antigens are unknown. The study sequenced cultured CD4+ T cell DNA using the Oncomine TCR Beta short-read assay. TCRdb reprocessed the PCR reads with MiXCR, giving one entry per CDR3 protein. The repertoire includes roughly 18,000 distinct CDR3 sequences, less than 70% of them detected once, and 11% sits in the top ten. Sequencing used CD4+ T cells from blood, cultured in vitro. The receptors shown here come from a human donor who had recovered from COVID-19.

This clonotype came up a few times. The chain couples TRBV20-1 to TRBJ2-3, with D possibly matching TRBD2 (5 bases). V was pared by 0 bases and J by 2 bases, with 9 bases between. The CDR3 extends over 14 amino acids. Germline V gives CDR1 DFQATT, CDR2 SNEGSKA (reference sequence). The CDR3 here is CSARDIRDTDTQYF. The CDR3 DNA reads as TGCAGTGCTAGAGATATCCGGGACACAGATACGCAGTATTTT.

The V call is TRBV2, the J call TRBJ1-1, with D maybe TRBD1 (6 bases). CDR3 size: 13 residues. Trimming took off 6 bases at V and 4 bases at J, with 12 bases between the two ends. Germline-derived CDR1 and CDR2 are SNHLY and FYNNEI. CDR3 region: CASRPSQGTEAFF. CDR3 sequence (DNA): TGTGCCAGCAGGCCCTCACAGGGCACTGAAGCTTTCTTT.

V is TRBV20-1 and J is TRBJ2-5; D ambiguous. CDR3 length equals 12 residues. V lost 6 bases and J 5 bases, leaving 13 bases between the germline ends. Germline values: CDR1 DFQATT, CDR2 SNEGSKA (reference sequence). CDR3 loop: CSALDGSETQYF. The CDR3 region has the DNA TGCAGTGCCCTTGACGGGTCGGAGACCCAGTACTTC.

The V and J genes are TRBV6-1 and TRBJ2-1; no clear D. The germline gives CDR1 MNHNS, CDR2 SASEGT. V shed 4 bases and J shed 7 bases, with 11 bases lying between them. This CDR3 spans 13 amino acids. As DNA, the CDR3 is TGTGCCAGCAGTGGGATAAACGGGAATGAGCAGTTCTTC. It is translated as CASSGINGNEQFF.

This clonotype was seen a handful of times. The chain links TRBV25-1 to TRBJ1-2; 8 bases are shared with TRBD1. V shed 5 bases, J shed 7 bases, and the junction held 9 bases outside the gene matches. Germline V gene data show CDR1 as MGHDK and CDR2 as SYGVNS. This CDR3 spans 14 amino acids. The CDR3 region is CASSKTGVTIGYTF. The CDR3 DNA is TGTGCCAGCAGTAAGACAGGGGTGACTATTGGCTACACCTTC.

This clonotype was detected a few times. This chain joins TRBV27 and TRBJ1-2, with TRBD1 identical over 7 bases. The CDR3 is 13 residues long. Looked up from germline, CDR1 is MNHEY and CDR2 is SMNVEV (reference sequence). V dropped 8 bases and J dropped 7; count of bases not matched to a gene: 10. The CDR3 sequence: CASGRTGAGGYTF. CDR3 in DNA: TGTGCCAGCGGGCGCACAGGGGCCGGTGGCTACACCTTC.

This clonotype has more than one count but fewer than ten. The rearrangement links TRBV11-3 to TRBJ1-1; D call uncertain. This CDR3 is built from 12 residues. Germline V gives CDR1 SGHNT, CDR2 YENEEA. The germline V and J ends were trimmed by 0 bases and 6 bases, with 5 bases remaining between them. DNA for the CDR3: TGTGCCAGCAGCTTAGAAGGATCTGAAGCTTTCTTT. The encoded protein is CASSLEGSEAFF.

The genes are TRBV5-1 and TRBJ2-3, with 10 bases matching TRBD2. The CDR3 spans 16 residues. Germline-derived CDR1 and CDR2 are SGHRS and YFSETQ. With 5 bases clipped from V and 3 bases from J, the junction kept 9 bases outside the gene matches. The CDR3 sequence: CASSLPSGSSTDTQYF. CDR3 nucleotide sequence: TGCGCCAGCAGTTTGCCTAGCGGGAGCAGTACAGATACGCAGTATTTT.

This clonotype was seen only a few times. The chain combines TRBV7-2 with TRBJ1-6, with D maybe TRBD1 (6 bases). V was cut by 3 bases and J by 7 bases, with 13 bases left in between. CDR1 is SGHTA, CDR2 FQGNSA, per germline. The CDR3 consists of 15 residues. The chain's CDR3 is CASSLPGAGNSPLHF. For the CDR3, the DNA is TGTGCCAGCAGCTTGCCAGGGGCTGGGAATTCACCCCTCCACTTT.

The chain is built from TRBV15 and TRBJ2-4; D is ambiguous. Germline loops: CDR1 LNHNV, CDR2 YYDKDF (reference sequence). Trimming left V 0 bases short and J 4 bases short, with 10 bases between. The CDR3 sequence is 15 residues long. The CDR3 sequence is CATSRDITEKNIQYF. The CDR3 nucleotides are TGTGCCACCAGCAGAGATATAACAGAGAAAAACATTCAGTACTTC.

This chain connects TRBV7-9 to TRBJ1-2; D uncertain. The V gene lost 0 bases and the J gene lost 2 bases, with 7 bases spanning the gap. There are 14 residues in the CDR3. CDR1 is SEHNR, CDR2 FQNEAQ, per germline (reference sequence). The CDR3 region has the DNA TGTGCCAGCAGCTTAGCCTCGGGGAACTATGGCTACACCTTC. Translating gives CASSLASGNYGYTF.

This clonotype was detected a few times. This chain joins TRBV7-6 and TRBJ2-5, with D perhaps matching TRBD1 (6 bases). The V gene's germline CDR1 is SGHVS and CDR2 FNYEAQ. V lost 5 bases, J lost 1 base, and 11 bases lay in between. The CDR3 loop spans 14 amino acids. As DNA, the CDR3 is TGTGCCAGCAGCGATACAGGGATCCAAGAGACCCAGTACTTC. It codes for CASSDTGIQETQYF.

The CDR3 DNA reads as TGTGCCAGTAGTATGGTCCAGGGACTTGGAGAAAAACTGTTTTTT. Its protein is CASSMVQGLGEKLFF. This chain connects TRBV19 to TRBJ1-4; D is possibly TRBD1 (5 bases). Deletions cut 3 bases from V and 8 bases from J, with 16 bases between. Germline V gene data show CDR1 as LNHDA and CDR2 as SQIVND (reference sequence). The CDR3 runs 15 residues.

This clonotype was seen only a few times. CDR3 in amino acids: CASSWGLQETQYF. CDR3 bases: TGCGCCAGCAGCTGGGGACTTCAAGAGACCCAGTACTTC. This chain uses TRBV5-1 with TRBJ2-5, with TRBD2 as a possible D gene (6 bases). V shed 3 bases and J shed 2 bases, with 8 bases lying between them. Germline assignment: CDR1 SGHRS and CDR2 YFSETQ. The CDR3 is 13 amino acids.

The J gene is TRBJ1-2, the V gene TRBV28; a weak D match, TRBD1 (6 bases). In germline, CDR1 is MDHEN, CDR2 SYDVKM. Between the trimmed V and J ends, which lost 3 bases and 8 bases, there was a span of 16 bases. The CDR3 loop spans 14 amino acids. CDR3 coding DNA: TGTGCCAGCAGTTTCCCCTCGGGGGCCAGAGGCTACACCTTC. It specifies CASSFPSGARGYTF.

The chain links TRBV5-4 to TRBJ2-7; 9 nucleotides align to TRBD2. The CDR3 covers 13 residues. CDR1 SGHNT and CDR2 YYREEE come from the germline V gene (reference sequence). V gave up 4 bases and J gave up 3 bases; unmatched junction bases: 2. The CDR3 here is CASSKTSGYEQYF. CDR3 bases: TGTGCCAGCAGCAAGACTAGCGGCTACGAGCAGTACTTC. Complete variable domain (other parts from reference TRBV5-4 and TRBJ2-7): ETGVTQSPTHLIKTRGQQVTLRCSSQSGHNTVSWYQQALGQGPQFIFQYYREEENGRGNFPPRFSGLQFPNYSSELNVNALELDDSALYLCASSKTSGYEQYFGPGTRLTVT.

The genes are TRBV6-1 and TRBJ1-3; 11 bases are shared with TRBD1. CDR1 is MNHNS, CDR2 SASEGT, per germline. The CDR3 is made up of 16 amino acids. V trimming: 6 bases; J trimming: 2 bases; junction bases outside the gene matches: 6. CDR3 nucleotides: TGTGCCAGCAGGCCTCCGGGACAGGGGGCTGGAAACACCATATATTTT. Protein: CASRPPGQGAGNTIYF.

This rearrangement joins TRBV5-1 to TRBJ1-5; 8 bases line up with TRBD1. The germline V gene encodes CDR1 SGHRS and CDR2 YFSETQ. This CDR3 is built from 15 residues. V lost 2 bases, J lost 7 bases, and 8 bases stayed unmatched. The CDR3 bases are TGCGCCAGCAGCTTAGGGACAGGAGGAAAACAGCCCCAGCATTTT. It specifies CASSLGTGGKQPQHF. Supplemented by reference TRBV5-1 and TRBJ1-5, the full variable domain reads KAGVTQTPRYLIKTRGQQVTLSCSPISGHRSVSWYQQTPGQGLQFLFEYFSETQRNKGNFPGRFSGRQFSNSRSEMNVSTLELGDSALYLCASSLGTGGKQPQHFGDGTRLSIL.

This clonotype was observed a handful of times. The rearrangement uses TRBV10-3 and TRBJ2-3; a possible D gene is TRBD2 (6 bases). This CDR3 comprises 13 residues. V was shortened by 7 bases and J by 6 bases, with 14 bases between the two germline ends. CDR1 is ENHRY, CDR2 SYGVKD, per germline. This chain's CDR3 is CAITRDSADTQYF. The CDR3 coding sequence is TGTGCCATCACTCGGGACTCCGCCGATACGCAGTATTTT.

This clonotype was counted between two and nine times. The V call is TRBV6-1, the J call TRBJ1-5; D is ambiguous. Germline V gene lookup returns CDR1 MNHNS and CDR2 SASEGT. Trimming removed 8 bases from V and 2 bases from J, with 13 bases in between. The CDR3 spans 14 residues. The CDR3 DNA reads TGTGCCAGCGTAGGGTTTGTAGGCAATCAGCCCCAGCATTTT. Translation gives CASVGFVGNQPQHF.

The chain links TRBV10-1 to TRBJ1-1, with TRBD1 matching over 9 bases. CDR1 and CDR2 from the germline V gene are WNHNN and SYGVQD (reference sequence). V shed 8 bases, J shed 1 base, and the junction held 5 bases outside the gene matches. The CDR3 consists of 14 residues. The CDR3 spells CASRRDRENTEAFF. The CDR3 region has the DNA TGCGCCAGCCGCCGGGACAGGGAGAACACTGAAGCTTTCTTT.

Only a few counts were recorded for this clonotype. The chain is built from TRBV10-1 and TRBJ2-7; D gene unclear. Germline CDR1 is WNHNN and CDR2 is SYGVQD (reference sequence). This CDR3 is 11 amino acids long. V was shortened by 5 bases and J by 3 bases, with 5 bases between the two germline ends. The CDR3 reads CASSQDYEQYF. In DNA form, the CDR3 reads TGCGCCAGCAGTCAAGACTACGAGCAGTACTTC.

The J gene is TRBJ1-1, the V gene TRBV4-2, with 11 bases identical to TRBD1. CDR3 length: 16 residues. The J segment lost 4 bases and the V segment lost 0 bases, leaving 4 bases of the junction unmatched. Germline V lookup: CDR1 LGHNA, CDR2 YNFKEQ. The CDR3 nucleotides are TGTGCCAGCAGCCAAGATGGACAGGGGGCCCGCACTGAAGCTTTCTTT. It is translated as CASSQDGQGARTEAFF.

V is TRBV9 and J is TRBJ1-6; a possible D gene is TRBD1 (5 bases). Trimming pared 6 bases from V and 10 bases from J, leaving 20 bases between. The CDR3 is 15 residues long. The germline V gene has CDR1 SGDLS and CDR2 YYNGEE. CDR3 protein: CASNLEGSAGSPLHF. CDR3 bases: TGTGCCAGCAACCTAGAGGGGAGTGCGGGGTCACCCCTCCACTTT.

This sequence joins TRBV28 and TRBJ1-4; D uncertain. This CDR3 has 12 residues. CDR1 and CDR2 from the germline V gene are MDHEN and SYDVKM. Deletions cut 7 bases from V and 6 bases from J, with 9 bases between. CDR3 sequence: CASTSADEKLFF. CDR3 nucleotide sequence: TGTGCCAGCACCAGTGCTGATGAAAAACTGTTTTTT.

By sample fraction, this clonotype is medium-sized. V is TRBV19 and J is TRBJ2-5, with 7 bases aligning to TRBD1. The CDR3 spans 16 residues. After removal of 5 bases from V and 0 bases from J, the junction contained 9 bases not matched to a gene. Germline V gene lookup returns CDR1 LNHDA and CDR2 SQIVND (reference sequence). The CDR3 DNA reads TGTGCCAGTAGTCCCACAGGGGCGCCAAACCAAGAGACCCAGTACTTC. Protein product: CASSPTGAPNQETQYF.

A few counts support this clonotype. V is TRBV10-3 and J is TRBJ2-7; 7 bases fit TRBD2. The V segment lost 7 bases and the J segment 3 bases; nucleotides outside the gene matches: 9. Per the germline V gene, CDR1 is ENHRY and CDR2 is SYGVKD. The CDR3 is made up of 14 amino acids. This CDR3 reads CAIKGGGSHYEQYF. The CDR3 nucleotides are TGTGCCATCAAAGGAGGCGGGAGTCACTACGAGCAGTACTTC.